These T cell receptor beta chains were read from a single sample in a study of blood T cells in healthy people across ages. MiXCR, applied by TCRdb to the 5' RACE reads, yields one record per CDR3 protein. The table has roughly 550,000 distinct CDR3 sequences, more than 20% seen once. This sample also appeared in a second study, on T cells of mothers and their children.

Input material: blood. The receptors derive from a boy aged 5-17 years in good health. The CDR3 runs from the conserved cysteine through the conserved F or W. The D gene is left open where the match is weak. Clone size, where shown, is once, few, many, or a class for clones that have expanded.

size	V	J	D	CDR3	DNA
few	TRBV4-3	TRBJ1-4	NA	CASSQEFAAFASEKLFF	TGCGCCAGCAGCCAAGAATTCGCGGCCTTTGCTAGTGAAAAACTGTTTTTT
NA	TRBV20-1	TRBJ1-6	TRBD1	CSARDTGQADYNSPLHF	TGCAGTGCTAGAGATACAGGACAGGCGGACTATAATTCACCCCTCCACTTT
NA	TRBV7-2	TRBJ1-6	TRBD1	CASSLEGANNSPLHF	TGTGCCAGCAGCTTAGAGGGGGCGAATAATTCACCCCTCCACTTT
few	TRBV11-2	TRBJ1-2	TRBD1	CASSTLLSGQGANYGYTF	TGTGCCAGCAGCACCCTTTTATCGGGACAGGGAGCTAACTATGGCTACACCTTC
NA	TRBV15	TRBJ2-5	NA	CATSRGSEPETQYF	TGTGCCACCAGCAGAGGATCCGAGCCAGAGACCCAGTACTTC
NA	TRBV28	TRBJ2-6	TRBD1	CASRPLTGELFWANVLTF	TGTGCCAGCAGACCCCTCACAGGGGAACTCTTTTGGGCCAACGTCCTGACTTTC
NA	TRBV20-1	TRBJ1-4	NA	CSARGGVGPNEKLFF	TGCAGTGCTAGGGGAGGGGTTGGACCTAATGAAAAACTGTTTTTT
few	TRBV13	TRBJ2-1	NA	CASSLASYEQFF	TGTGCCAGCAGCTTGGCCTCCTACGAGCAGTTCTTC
NA	TRBV28	TRBJ1-6	NA	CASSPLGAVSSYNSPLHF	TGTGCCAGCAGTCCCCTCGGGGCTGTCAGCTCCTATAATTCACCCCTCCACTTT
NA	TRBV27	TRBJ2-5	NA	CASSLKVYLRETQYF	TGTGCCAGCAGTTTAAAAGTCTACCTTCGGGAGACCCAGTACTTC
NA	TRBV7-2	TRBJ2-6	NA	CASSLEISGANVLTF	TGTGCCAGCAGCCTCGAAATCTCTGGGGCCAACGTCCTGACTTTC
NA	TRBV28	TRBJ1-2	NA	CASSLPTIWGYTF	TGTGCCAGCAGCCTACCCACTATCTGGGGCTACACCTTC